The 4 T cell receptor beta chains in this list originate from one sample, sequenced in a study of T cell responses to AZD1222 COVID-19 vaccine. The repertoire was sequenced with immunoSEQ multiplex PCR; TCRdb's copy has only in-frame clones and lacks some. Of some 200,000 clones in the sample, approximately 91% were seen once. Sequences were derived from peripheral blood, sampled 28 days after the second AZD1222 dose. All receptors derive from an adult who received the AZD1222 COVID-19 vaccine.

V usage is TRBV15 and J usage is TRBJ1-2, with 7 positions matching TRBD1. The CDR3 spans 15 residues. Germline CDR1 LNHNV, CDR2 YYDKDF (reference sequence). The V and J ends lost 5 bases and 2 bases, in that order; junction bases with no gene match: 8. Here the CDR3 reads CATSGGDSRNYGYTF. The CDR3 region has the DNA TGTGCCACCAGCGGGGGGGACAGCCGAAACTATGGCTACACCTTC.

This chain uses TRBV28 with TRBJ1-5; maybe TRBD1 (6 bases). Trimming shortened V by 7 bases and J by 4 bases, and 17 bases separated the two germline ends. Per germline, CDR1 MDHEN and CDR2 SYDVKM. The CDR3 length is 15 residues. The CDR3 sequence is CASTVRGMVNQPQHF. DNA of the CDR3: TGTGCCAGCACCGTGAGGGGGATGGTTAATCAGCCCCAGCATTTT.

This clone was detected once. The CDR3 DNA is TGTGCCAGCAGTTACTCGTGGGCTGAAGCTTTCTTT. Translating gives CASSYSWAEAFF. The V gene is TRBV6-2 or TRBV6-3, the J gene TRBJ1-1; D remains ambiguous. V was shortened by 0 bases and J by 6 bases, with 5 bases between the two germline ends. The CDR3 sequence is 12 residues long. Germline CDR1 reads MNHEY; CDR2 reads SVGEGT.

The chain carries TRBV25-1 and TRBJ1-2, with unresolved D. V shed 2 bases and J shed 2 bases, with 15 bases lying between them. The CDR3 extends over 16 amino acids. Per germline, CDR1 MGHDK and CDR2 SYGVNS. The CDR3 region is CASSEPSRGRNYGYTF. The CDR3 DNA sequence: TGTGCCAGCAGTGAACCCTCTCGCGGGAGAAACTATGGCTACACCTTC.